This T cell receptor beta chain was profiled in a study of Graves' ophthalmopathy and Graves' hyperthyroidism. General study results and limits: In separating ophthalmopathy from stable hyperthyroidism, a 13-signature model achieved nearly 90% sensitivity and about 80% specificity. Most thyroid clonotypes expanded beyond 0.001 frequency were also found in blood.

The V and J ends lost 0 bases and 2 bases, in that order; junction bases with no gene match: 7. The length of the CDR3 is 18 residues. From germline, CDR1 is SQVTM and CDR2 ANQGSEA. RNA transcripts yielded amplified TCR beta CDR3 regions. A first-round RT-PCR used HTBI primers, followed by a second-round multiplex PCR. TCRdb itself ran the multiplex PCR reads through MiXCR, one entry per CDR3 protein. Among 650,000 to 900,000 distinct CDR3 sequences listed, about 44% were seen once. Clinical symptoms and serum thyroxine were used for diagnosis; TRAb, thyroid ultrasound and orbital computed tomography were also relied on. This clonotype appeared a single time. Its target is unknown.

The sequence derives from an adult man with Graves' ophthalmopathy. Sequencing was carried out using peripheral blood. The J gene is TRBJ2-6, the V gene TRBV29-1, with 10 bases matching TRBD1. Here the CDR3 reads CSVEDHRDRGPGANVLTF. DNA of the CDR3: TGCAGCGTTGAAGATCACAGGGACAGGGGTCCTGGGGCCAACGTCCTGACTTTC.